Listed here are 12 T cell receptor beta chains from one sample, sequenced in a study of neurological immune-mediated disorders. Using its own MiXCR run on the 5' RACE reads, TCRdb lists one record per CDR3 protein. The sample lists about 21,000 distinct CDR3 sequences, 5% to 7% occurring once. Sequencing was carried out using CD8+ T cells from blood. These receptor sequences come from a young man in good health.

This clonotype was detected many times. The CDR3 loop reads CASSLAGIGISGANVLTF. CDR3 coding DNA: TGCGCCAGCAGCTTGGCCGGGATTGGAATCTCTGGGGCCAACGTCCTGACTTTC. The chain combines TRBV5-1 with TRBJ2-6, with D maybe TRBD2 (5 bases). Trimming removed 0 bases at V and 0 bases at J, with 13 bases between. This CDR3 is 18 amino acids long. The germline V gene has CDR1 SGHRS and CDR2 YFSETQ.

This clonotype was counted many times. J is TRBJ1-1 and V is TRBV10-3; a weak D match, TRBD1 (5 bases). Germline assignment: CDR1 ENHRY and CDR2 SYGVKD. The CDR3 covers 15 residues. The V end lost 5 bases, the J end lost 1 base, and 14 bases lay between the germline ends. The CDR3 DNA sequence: TGTGCCATCAGTACCAAAGCCACAGGGAACACTGAAGCTTTCTTT. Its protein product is CAISTKATGNTEAFF.

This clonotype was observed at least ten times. The CDR3 sequence is CASSHFGSNQPQHF. The CDR3 DNA sequence: TGCGCCAGCAGCCACTTCGGGAGCAATCAGCCCCAGCATTTT. This chain connects TRBV4-1 to TRBJ1-5; D gene uncertain. Trimming removed 3 bases from V and 1 base from J, with 7 bases in between. This CDR3 is 14 amino acids long. The V gene's germline CDR1 is MGHRA and CDR2 YSYEKL.

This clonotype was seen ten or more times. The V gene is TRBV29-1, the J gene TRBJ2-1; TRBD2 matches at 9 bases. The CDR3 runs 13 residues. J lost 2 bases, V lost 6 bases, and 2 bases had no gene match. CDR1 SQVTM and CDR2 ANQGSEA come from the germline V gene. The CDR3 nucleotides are TGCAGCGTCGGACTAGCGCCCTACAATGAGCAGTTCTTC. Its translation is CSVGLAPYNEQFF.

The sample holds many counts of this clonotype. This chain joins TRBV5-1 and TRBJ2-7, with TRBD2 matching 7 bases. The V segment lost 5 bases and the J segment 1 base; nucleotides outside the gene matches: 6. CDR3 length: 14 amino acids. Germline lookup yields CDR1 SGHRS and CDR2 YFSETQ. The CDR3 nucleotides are TGCGCCAGCAGGGAAGGACTAGGTTCCTACGAGCAGTACTTC. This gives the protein CASREGLGSYEQYF.

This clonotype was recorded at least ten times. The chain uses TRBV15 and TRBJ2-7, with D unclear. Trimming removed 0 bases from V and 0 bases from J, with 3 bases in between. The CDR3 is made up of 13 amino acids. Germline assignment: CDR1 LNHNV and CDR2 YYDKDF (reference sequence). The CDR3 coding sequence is TGTGCCACCAGCAGAGAAAACTCCTACGAGCAGTACTTC. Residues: CATSRENSYEQYF.

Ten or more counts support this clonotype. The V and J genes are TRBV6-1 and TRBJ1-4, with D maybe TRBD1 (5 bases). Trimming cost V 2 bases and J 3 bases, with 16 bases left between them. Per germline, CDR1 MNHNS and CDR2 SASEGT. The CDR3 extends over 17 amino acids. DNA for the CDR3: TGTGCCAGCAGTGAAAGAGAATGGGGGTTCGCTAATGAAAAACTGTTTTTT. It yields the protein CASSEREWGFANEKLFF.

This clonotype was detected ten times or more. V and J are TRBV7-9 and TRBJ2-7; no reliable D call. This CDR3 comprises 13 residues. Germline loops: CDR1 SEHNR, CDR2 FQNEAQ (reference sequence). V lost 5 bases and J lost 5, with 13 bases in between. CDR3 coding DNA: TGTGCCAGCAGCCAGATCCCCCAGGACGAGCAGTACTTC. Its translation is CASSQIPQDEQYF. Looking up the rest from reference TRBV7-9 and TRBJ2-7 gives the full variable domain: DTGVSQNPRHKITKRGQNVTFRCDPISEHNRLYWYRQTLGQGPEFLTYFQNEAQLEKSRLLSDRFSAERPKGSFSTLEIQRTEQGDSAMYLCASSQIPQDEQYFGPGTRLTVT.

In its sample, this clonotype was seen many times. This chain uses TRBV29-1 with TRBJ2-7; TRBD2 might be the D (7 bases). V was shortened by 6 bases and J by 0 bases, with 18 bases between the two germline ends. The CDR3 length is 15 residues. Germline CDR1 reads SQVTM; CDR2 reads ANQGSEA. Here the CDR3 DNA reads TGCAGCGTACTGGGGGGGGGGACAAGCTCCTACGAGCAGTACTTC. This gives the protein CSVLGGGTSSYEQYF.

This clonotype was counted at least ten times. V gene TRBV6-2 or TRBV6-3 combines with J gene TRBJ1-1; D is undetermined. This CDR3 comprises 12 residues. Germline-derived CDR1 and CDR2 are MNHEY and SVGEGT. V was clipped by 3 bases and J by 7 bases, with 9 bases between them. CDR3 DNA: TGTGCCAGCAGTTATATCGGGGTTGAAGCTTTCTTT. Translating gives CASSYIGVEAFF.

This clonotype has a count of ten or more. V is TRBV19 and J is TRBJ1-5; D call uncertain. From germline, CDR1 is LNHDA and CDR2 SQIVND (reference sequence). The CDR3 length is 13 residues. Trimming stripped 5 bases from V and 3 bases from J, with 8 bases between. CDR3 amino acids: CASSPGINQPQHF. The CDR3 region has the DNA TGTGCCAGTAGTCCGGGAATCAATCAGCCCCAGCATTTT.

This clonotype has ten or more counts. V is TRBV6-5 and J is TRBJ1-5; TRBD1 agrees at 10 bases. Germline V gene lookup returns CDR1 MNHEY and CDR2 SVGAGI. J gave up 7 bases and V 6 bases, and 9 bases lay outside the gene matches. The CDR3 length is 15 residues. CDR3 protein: CASRPGTGVWQPQHF. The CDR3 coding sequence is TGTGCCAGCAGACCCGGGACAGGGGTGTGGCAGCCCCAGCATTTT.